These 22 T cell receptor beta chains originate from one sample sequenced in a study of cytomegalovirus exposure and HLA in healthy donors. 60 Vbeta and 13 Jbeta primers were used in PCR. The method was immunoSEQ multiplex PCR; TCRdb's version includes in-frame clones alone and lacks a portion of them. The sample holds 90,000 to 130,000 clones; about 70% are singletons and the top ten take approximately 0.9%. The sample comprised PBMCs. These receptors originate from a woman in her 30s in good health and CMV-seronegative.

This clone was counted only a few times. The rearrangement joins TRBV7-2 to TRBJ2-7; 9 bases agree with TRBD2. V was pared by 1 base and J by 2 bases, with 9 bases of the junction left unmatched. Germline V gene data show CDR1 as SGHTA and CDR2 as FQGNSA. The CDR3 loop spans 17 amino acids. CDR3 region: CASSLGLAGPQAYEQYF. CDR3 nucleotides: TGTGCCAGCAGCTTAGGGCTAGCGGGGCCCCAGGCCTACGAGCAGTACTTC.

This chain connects TRBV5-6 to TRBJ1-4; 8 bases line up with TRBD1. The trim removed 0 bases at V and 7 bases at J, leaving 14 bases unmatched. CDR1 is SGHDT, CDR2 YYEEEE, per germline. The CDR3 is made up of 18 amino acids. The DNA for the CDR3 is TGTGCCAGCAGCTTGGCAGATATTCGCGGACAGGGAGGTGAAAAACTGTTTTTT. The encoded protein is CASSLADIRGQGGEKLFF. Complete variable domain (other parts from reference TRBV5-6 and TRBJ1-4): DAGVTQSPTHLIKTRGQQVTLRCSPKSGHDTVSWYQQALGQGPQFIFQYYEEEERQRGNFPDRFSGHQFPNYSSELNVNALLLGDSALYLCASSLADIRGQGGEKLFFGSGTQLSVL.

The genes are TRBV19 and TRBJ1-1; D is undetermined. V was cut by 4 bases and J by 5 bases, with 17 bases left in between. Germline CDR1 is LNHDA and CDR2 is SQIVND (reference sequence). The CDR3 extends over 15 amino acids. The CDR3 here is CASSTGFVGRTEAFF. Here the CDR3 DNA reads TGTGCCAGTAGTACCGGTTTTGTGGGGAGGACTGAAGCTTTCTTT.

The V call is TRBV19, the J call TRBJ2-1; 7 bases map to TRBD2. CDR1 is LNHDA and CDR2 is SQIVND in the germline V gene (reference sequence). J was trimmed by 2 bases and V by 9 bases; bases with no gene match: 22. The CDR3 contains 19 residues. The CDR3 protein is CASCTRPDGGFSAYNEQFF. The CDR3 DNA reads as TGTGCCAGCTGTACTAGACCCGACGGGGGGTTTAGCGCCTACAATGAGCAGTTCTTC.

This chain connects TRBV2 to TRBJ1-6; D is unresolved. The CDR3 loop spans 12 amino acids. The germline V gene has CDR1 SNHLY and CDR2 FYNNEI. Trimming shortened V by 4 bases and J by 18 bases, and 16 bases separated the two germline ends. The CDR3 protein is CASSVTRTSRHF. CDR3 sequence (DNA): TGTGCCAGCAGTGTAACAAGGACTTCTCGCCACTTT.

The chain joins TRBV6-5 to TRBJ1-1; 11 bases agree with TRBD1. V was pared by 6 bases and J by 4 bases, with 7 bases of the junction left unmatched. The germline gives CDR1 MNHEY, CDR2 SVGAGI. The CDR3 length is 15 residues. The CDR3 DNA reads TGTGCCAGCAGCCGGGACAGGGGGGTAGGCACTGAAGCTTTCTTT. Translation: CASSRDRGVGTEAFF.

The V call is TRBV4-1, the J call TRBJ1-3; D is possibly TRBD1 (6 bases). The CDR3 extends over 15 amino acids. Germline CDR1 MGHRA, CDR2 YSYEKL. V lost 4 bases to trimming and J lost 6 bases, with 16 bases between them. The CDR3 sequence: CASSLAQGFENTIYF. The CDR3 region has the DNA TGCGCCAGCAGCCTCGCCCAGGGGTTTGAAAACACCATATATTTT.

This chain links TRBV5-1 with TRBJ2-7; 9 positions match TRBD2. The V segment lost 2 bases and the J segment 5 bases; nucleotides outside the gene matches: 5. Germline CDR1 reads SGHRS; CDR2 reads YFSETQ. The CDR3 loop spans 14 amino acids. The CDR3: CASSFSGSLNEQYF. In DNA, the CDR3 is TGCGCCAGCAGCTTTAGCGGGAGTCTCAACGAGCAGTACTTC. Combining the CDR3 with reference TRBV5-1 and TRBJ2-7 gives the whole variable domain KAGVTQTPRYLIKTRGQQVTLSCSPISGHRSVSWYQQTPGQGLQFLFEYFSETQRNKGNFPGRFSGRQFSNSRSEMNVSTLELGDSALYLCASSFSGSLNEQYFGPGTRLTVT.

The gene calls are TRBV7-2 and TRBJ1-1; D is ambiguous. V was trimmed by 1 base and J by 3 bases, leaving 15 bases between them. The CDR3 sequence is 16 residues long. Per germline, CDR1 SGHTA and CDR2 FQGNSA. CDR3 sequence (DNA): TGTGCCAGCAGCTTAGTGGCGTCCCCAGGTGACACTGAAGCTTTCTTT. Its protein product is CASSLVASPGDTEAFF.

The CDR3 protein is CASSVDRGGGNTIYF. As DNA, the CDR3 is TGTGCCAGCAGCGTAGATAGGGGTGGTGGAAACACCATATATTTT. This sequence joins TRBV9 and TRBJ1-3; D perhaps matches TRBD1 (5 bases). CDR3 length equals 15 residues. The germline CDR1 and CDR2 sequences are SGDLS and YYNGEE. Trimming left V 0 bases short and J 3 bases short, with 10 bases between.

This clone came up a few times. The chain couples TRBV6-5 to TRBJ1-6; 7 bases align to TRBD1. The germline V gene has CDR1 MNHEY and CDR2 SVGAGI. The CDR3 spans 15 residues. The V gene end was trimmed by 5 bases and the J gene end by 5 bases; junction bases not matched to a gene: 6. The CDR3 loop reads CASSPRGQHNSPLHF. CDR3 coding DNA: TGTGCCAGCAGTCCGCGGGGACAGCATAATTCACCCCTCCACTTT.

The V call is TRBV6-5, the J call TRBJ1-1; 7 nucleotides agree with TRBD1. Trimming cost V 6 bases and J 4 bases; bases outside gene matches: 5. The V gene's germline CDR1 is MNHEY and CDR2 SVGAGI. CDR3 length: 13 amino acids. For the CDR3, the DNA is TGTGCCAGCAGAACAGGGGTTCGCACTGAAGCTTTCTTT. Protein product: CASRTGVRTEAFF.

The chain employs TRBV2 and TRBJ1-4; TRBD1 matches at 11 bases. In germline, CDR1 is SNHLY, CDR2 FYNNEI. V shed 2 bases, J shed 8 bases, and the junction held 1 base outside the gene matches. This CDR3 spans 14 amino acids. The CDR3 sequence: CASSERTGGEKLFF. The CDR3 DNA is TGTGCCAGCAGTGAAAGGACAGGGGGCGAAAAACTGTTTTTT.

The gene calls are TRBV7-8 and TRBJ1-2, with 8 bases aligning to TRBD1. Germline loops: CDR1 SGHVS, CDR2 FQNEAQ. This CDR3 spans 14 amino acids. Unmatched junction bases numbered 2, after V lost 1 base and J lost 4 bases. CDR3 coding DNA: TGTGCCAGCAGCTTAGGGACAGGGCTCTATGGCTACACCTTC. Translating it yields CASSLGTGLYGYTF.

This clone was observed a few times. The chain is built from TRBV5-1 and TRBJ1-1; D possibly corresponds to TRBD1 (5 bases). The V and J ends lost 0 bases and 3 bases respectively, with 12 bases between them. Germline loops: CDR1 SGHRS, CDR2 YFSETQ. CDR3 length: 15 amino acids. CDR3 in DNA: TGCGCCAGCAGCTTGGGGGACTATTCCTACACTGAAGCTTTCTTT. It codes for CASSLGDYSYTEAFF.

This clone was recorded a few times. The rearrangement uses TRBV19 and TRBJ1-2, with no clear D. CDR1 is LNHDA and CDR2 is SQIVND in the germline V gene (reference sequence). The CDR3 contains 12 residues. V dropped 7 bases and J dropped 8 bases, with 14 bases sitting between them. The DNA of the CDR3 is TGTGCCAGTACCCAGGCGGGGAGAGGCTACACCTTC. As protein: CASTQAGRGYTF.

The genes are TRBV21-1 and TRBJ2-1; the table calls TRBD2, which could not be checked here. TRBV21-1 is given as a pseudogene. The CDR3 runs 10 residues. CDR3 sequence (DNA): TGTCCCGGGTTCTACAATGAGCAGTTCTTC. It translates to CPGFYNEQFF.

This clone was detected only a few times. The V call is TRBV2, the J call TRBJ2-1, with 8 bases matching TRBD1. J gave up 8 bases and V 4 bases, and 7 bases lay outside the gene matches. Germline V CDR1 and CDR2: SNHLY, FYNNEI. The CDR3 spans 14 residues. The CDR3 reads CASSAGQVNYEQFF. In nucleotides, the CDR3 is TGTGCCAGCAGTGCGGGACAGGTTAATTATGAGCAGTTCTTC.

This chain connects TRBV13 to TRBJ1-1; D is uncertain. Trimming took off 2 bases at V and 7 bases at J, with 20 bases between the two ends. Germline V gene data show CDR1 as PRHDT and CDR2 as FYEKMQ (reference sequence). The length of the CDR3 is 16 residues. CDR3 in DNA: TGTGCCAGCAGCTTACCTCCCGACCCGGGAGCGATTGAAGCTTTCTTT. Translating gives CASSLPPDPGAIEAFF. Combining the CDR3 with reference TRBV13 and TRBJ1-1 gives the whole variable domain AAGVIQSPRHLIKEKRETATLKCYPIPRHDTVYWYQQGPGQDPQFLISFYEKMQSDKGSIPDRFSAQQFSDYHSELNMSSLELGDSALYFCASSLPPDPGAIEAFFGQGTRLTVV.

This rearrangement joins TRBV9 to TRBJ1-5; unclear D gene. V shed 0 bases and J shed 3 bases, with 10 bases lying between them. This CDR3 contains 15 residues. The germline CDR1 and CDR2 sequences are SGDLS and YYNGEE. In DNA, the CDR3 is TGTGCCAGCAGCGTAGCCCCAGGAAACAATCAGCCCCAGCATTTT. This sequence encodes CASSVAPGNNQPQHF. The complete variable domain, with remaining parts taken from reference TRBV9 and TRBJ1-5, reads DSGVTQTPKHLITATGQRVTLRCSPRSGDLSVYWYQQSLDQGLQFLIQYYNGEERAKGNILERFSAQQFPDLHSELNLSSLELGDSALYFCASSVAPGNNQPQHFGDGTRLSIL.

This rearrangement joins TRBV7-9 to TRBJ1-1, with D perhaps TRBD1 (6 bases). CDR3 length: 13 amino acids. The germline V gene has CDR1 SEHNR and CDR2 FQNEAQ (reference sequence). The V gene lost 1 base and the J gene lost 7 bases, with 10 bases spanning the gap. The CDR3 DNA reads as TGTGCCAGCAGCTTAGAAAAGACAGGTGAAGCTTTCTTT. This sequence encodes CASSLEKTGEAFF.

This chain joins TRBV27 and TRBJ1-2, with a tentative D call TRBD1 (5 bases). The CDR3 is 13 amino acids. Germline-derived CDR1 and CDR2 are MNHEY and SMNVEV (reference sequence). V was pared by 0 bases and J by 4 bases, with 6 bases between. The CDR3 region has the DNA TGTGCCAGCAGTTTATCGGGGGGCTATGGCTACACCTTC. Residues: CASSLSGGYGYTF.